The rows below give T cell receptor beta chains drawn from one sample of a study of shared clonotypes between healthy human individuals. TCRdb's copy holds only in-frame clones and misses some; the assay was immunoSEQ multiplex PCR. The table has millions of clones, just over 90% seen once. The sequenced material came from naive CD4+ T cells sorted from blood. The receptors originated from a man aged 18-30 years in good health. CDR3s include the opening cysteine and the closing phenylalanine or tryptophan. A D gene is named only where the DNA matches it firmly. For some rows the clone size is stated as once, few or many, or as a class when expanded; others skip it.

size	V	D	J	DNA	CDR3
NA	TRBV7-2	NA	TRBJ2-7	TGTGCCAGCAGCCAGATCGGACTAACCTACGAGCAGTACTTC	CASSQIGLTYEQYF
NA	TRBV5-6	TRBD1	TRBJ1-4	TGTACCAGCAGCCCGACAGGGGGGCGGATTGAAAAACTGTTTTTT	CTSSPTGGRIEKLFF
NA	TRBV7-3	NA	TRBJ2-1	TGTGCCAGCAGCCCTGATCCCTCCTACAATGAGCAGTTCTTC	CASSPDPSYNEQFF
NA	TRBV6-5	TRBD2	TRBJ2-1	TGTGCCAGCAAGACAGGCCTAGCGGGAGGCAATGAGCAGTTCTTC	CASKTGLAGGNEQFF
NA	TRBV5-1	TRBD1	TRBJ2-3	TGCGCCAGCAGCTTGGAAGGGGACAGGACTTTTAATACGCAGTATTTT	CASSLEGDRTFNTQYF
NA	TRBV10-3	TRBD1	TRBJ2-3	TGTGCCATCAGACCCGGGACAGGGGGCGCGAGCACAGATACGCAGTATTTT	CAIRPGTGGASTDTQYF
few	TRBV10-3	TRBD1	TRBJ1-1	TGTGCCATCAGAGGGACAGGGTCGAACACTGAAGCTTTCTTT	CAIRGTGSNTEAFF
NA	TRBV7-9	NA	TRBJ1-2	TGTGCCAGCAAGCAAGGTTATAACTATGGCTACACCTTC	CASKQGYNYGYTF
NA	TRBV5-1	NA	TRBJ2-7	TGCGCCAGCAGCCTGGGGTGGGACGAGCAGTACTTC	CASSLGWDEQYF
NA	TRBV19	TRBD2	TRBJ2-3	TGTGCCAGTAGTATAGATTCCGGGGGGTCGGAGGATACGCAGTATTTT	CASSIDSGGSEDTQYF
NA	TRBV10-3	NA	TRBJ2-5	TGTGCCATCAGTGGGGGTCTAGGGGAGACCCAGTACTTC	CAISGGLGETQYF
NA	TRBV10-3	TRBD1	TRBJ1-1	TGTGCCACGCAAGAACAGGGGGCGGGCACTGAAGCTTTCTTT	CATQEQGAGTEAFF
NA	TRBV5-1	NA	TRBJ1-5	TGCGCCAGCAGCTTGGACGTTAATCAGCCCCAGCATTTT	CASSLDVNQPQHF
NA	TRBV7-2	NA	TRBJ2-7	TGTGCCAGCAGCTTAAGGGACTGGGGCTACGAGCAGTACTTC	CASSLRDWGYEQYF
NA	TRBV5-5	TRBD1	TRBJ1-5	TGTGCCAGCAGCTTTAGAACAGGGGTATATCAGCCCCAGCATTTT	CASSFRTGVYQPQHF
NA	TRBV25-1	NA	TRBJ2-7	TGTGCCAGCACCCTGGGACAAAACTACGAGCAGTACTTC	CASTLGQNYEQYF
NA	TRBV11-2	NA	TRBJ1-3	TGTGCCAGCAGTCCGTCGGACGCCGGAAACACCATATATTTT	CASSPSDAGNTIYF
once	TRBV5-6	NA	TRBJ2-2	TGTGCCAGCAGCTGGGACCTTCAGGACACCGGGGAGCTGTTTTTT	CASSWDLQDTGELFF
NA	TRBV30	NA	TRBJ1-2	TGTGCCTGGAGTGTCTGGCGAGGCCTACAAGGCTATGGCTACACCTTC	CAWSVWRGLQGYGYTF
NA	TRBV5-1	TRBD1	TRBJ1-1	TGCGCCAGCAGCTCCGGACAGGGGTCGATGAACACTGAAGCTTTCTTT	CASSSGQGSMNTEAFF
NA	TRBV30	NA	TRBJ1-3	TGTGCCTGGAGTGGGATGTCTGGAAACACCATATATTTT	CAWSGMSGNTIYF
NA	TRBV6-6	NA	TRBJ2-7	TGTGCCAGCAGTCCCCCCGGGACGAACTACGAGCAGTACTTC	CASSPPGTNYEQYF
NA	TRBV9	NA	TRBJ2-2	TGTGCCAGCAGCGTAGTGCCGTCCGGGGAGCTGTTTTTT	CASSVVPSGELFF
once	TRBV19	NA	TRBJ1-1	TGTGCCAGTAGTTCGAAAAGGAGCACTGAAGCTTTCTTT	CASSSKRSTEAFF
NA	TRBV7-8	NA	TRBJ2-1	TGTGCCAGCTCCCCGCGTGTCTCCAATGAGCAGTTCTTC	CASSPRVSNEQFF
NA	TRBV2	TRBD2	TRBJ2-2	TGTGCCAGCTTTACCGGGACTAAAAACACCGGGGAGCTGTTTTTT	CASFTGTKNTGELFF
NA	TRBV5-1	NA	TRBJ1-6	TGCGCCAGCAGCTTGACCTCCGATTCACCCCTCCACTTT	CASSLTSDSPLHF
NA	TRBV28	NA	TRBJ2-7	TGTGCCAGCAGTTATGACAGCCTCGGGTCCTACGAGCAGTACTTC	CASSYDSLGSYEQYF
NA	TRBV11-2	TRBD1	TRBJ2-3	TGTGCCAGCAGCTTAGGGGGTTTTGCAGGGGGCGCAACAGATACGCAGTATTTT	CASSLGGFAGGATDTQYF
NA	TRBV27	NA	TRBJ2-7	TGTGCCAGCAGTTCTTCCTACGAGCAGTACTTC	CASSSSYEQYF
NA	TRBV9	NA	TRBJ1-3	TGTGCCAGCAGCGTTAGCGGACTCTCCGGAAACACCATATATTTT	CASSVSGLSGNTIYF